This T cell receptor (beta chain) was recorded in a study of T cell responses to AZD1222 COVID-19 vaccine. The wider study: Analyses pooled second doses at about 4 or about 12 weeks. General study findings and limits: Donors skewed white British and female; clonal diversity was possibly underestimated. CD4 TCRs covered the whole spike, strongest at regions 160-218 and 743-854. Without day 14 samples, only post-peak T cell repertoires were studied.

About this clone itself: Its antigen is currently unknown.

The germline V gene has CDR1 SQVTM and CDR2 ANQGSEA. The CDR3 runs 14 residues. V shed 3 bases and J shed 0 bases, with 9 bases lying between them. Measured with immunoSEQ multiplex PCR; TCRdb has only the in-frame clones, and not every one. The sample shows 100,000 to 150,000 clones, about nine tenths of them seen only once. This clonotype originated in an adult in good health. This specimen was peripheral blood, taken on day 0 of AZD1222 vaccination. The V and J genes are TRBV29-1 and TRBJ2-1; D not certain. The CDR3 loop is CSVEAPLSYNEQFF. As DNA, the CDR3 is TGCAGCGTTGAGGCACCCCTCTCCTACAATGAGCAGTTCTTC.